This TCR beta chain was observed in a study of blood T cell repertoires in COVID-19 (dated by TCRdb to the early 2020s). Looking at the study overall: Collaborator samples came from the United States, Italy and Spain and covered acute and convalescent phases of COVID-19. Samples were obtained from the ongoing ImmuneRACE study (first 160 participants) and from over a thousand subjects provided by 6 global collaborators. The repertoires were released in a freely available public database meant as a resource for research on the immune response to SARS-CoV-2. A de-identified subject ID, COVID-19 status, age in years and sex were almost always included in the sample metadata. The material from the prospective study consisted of cDNA or gDNA derived from T cells, B-cell-depleted T cells, or PBMCs. Subjects who had been exposed to COVID-19, were actively infected with it, or had recovered from it provided the deeply sampled blood TCRbeta repertoires that made up the dataset. Where available, HLA class I and class II types were obtained from metadata supplied by the sample provider rather than from assay-based typing. What the work shows at the level of the full study, not this receptor alone: The amount of clinical and demographic metadata varied by source and participant and was provided uncurated.

As concerns this clone: The specificity of this receptor is unknown. No base-level quality is on record; no much larger clone is a single base apart.

The CDR3 holds 14 amino acids from the cysteine to the phenylalanine. Left in the record is the CDR3 DNA by itself, 42 bases read in frame from the first base. CDR1 is given as SGHRS and CDR2 as YFSETQ, both from the germline V gene. V is cut by 5 bases and J by 2 bases, and the space between the germline ends is 14 bases. The immunoSEQ Assay, a bias-controlled multiplex PCR, was used to amplify TCRbeta CDR3 regions from genomic DNA. The source study handled its data this way. The number of nucleated cells in each sample was estimated from the amplification of reference gene primers within the assay. To quantify the absolute abundance of each unique TCRbeta CDR3 rearrangement, sequence reads were collapsed and filtered. For each sample, productive Simpson clonality was calculated as the square root of Simpson's diversity index over productive rearrangements. The table comes from immuneACCESS by way of TCRdb, which keeps in-frame sequences with V and J called. Part of the clones is missing from these tables; in studies checked, under half for an unresolved V gene and the rest for unknown reasons. V and J calls and clone size are copied from that table; D and trimming were computed from the DNA. The sample has over 65,000 clones on record, about nine tenths of them singletons. Around 0.8% of the sample lies in the top ten.

Collaborating institutions collected whole blood in K2EDTA tubes following their own protocols. Collaborator samples were shipped for TCRbeta analysis as frozen whole blood, isolated PBMCs, or DNA extracted from either sample type. The sequence joins TRBV5-1 to TRBJ2-7, with an unclear D gene assignment. This TCR derives from a woman older than 75 with acute or convalescent COVID-19. Sequencing was performed on peripheral blood. The sequenced DNA is TGCGCCAGCAGTCCCCAACGGGTAACCTACGAGCAGTACTTC. Its translation reads: CASSPQRVTYEQYF.